This entry features one T cell receptor beta chain sequence. The sample belongs to a study of OX40 agonist ivuxolimab in advanced cancers. Assay used: immunoSEQ multiplex PCR; TCRdb lists only in-frame clones, some missing. The profile covers approximately 15,000 clones, with 87% appearing a single time and 65% to 70% taken by the ten largest. Germline trimming cut 1 base from V and 13 bases from J; bases unmatched to any gene: 16. Germline values: CDR1 SGHKS, CDR2 YYEKEE (reference sequence). The length of the CDR3 is 17 residues. Sequences were derived from CD4+ or CD8+ T cells sorted from blood, sampled in a trial of the OX40 agonist ivuxolimab. The rearrangement links TRBV5-5 to TRBJ2-2; 10 bases match TRBD1. This receptor was identified in an adult with an advanced solid tumor such as melanoma, head and neck, liver or kidney cancer. CDR3 amino acids: CASSLYLTTGGAGRLFF. The CDR3 nucleotides read TGTGCCAGCAGCTTGTACCTAACGACAGGGGGCGCAGGGAGGCTGTTTTTT.